This T cell receptor beta chain emerged from a study of blood T cells in healthy people across ages. Study-wide results and limits: Significant beta diversity loss was already apparent by age approximately 40, declining roughly linearly.

Germline CDR1 SGHNT, CDR2 YYREEE (reference sequence). Trimming cost V 4 bases and J 8 bases; bases outside gene matches: 11. CDR3 length: 14 amino acids. Drawn from each donor were around 9.1 milliliters of peripheral blood. PBMCs, at least 6 million per sample, were isolated. Worth noting for this clonotype: Antigen unknown.

A sample-barcoded 5' primer and a J-beta primer mix were used in a second PCR of roughly 7 to 11 cycles. One entry per CDR3 protein, called by TCRdb with MiXCR from the 5' RACE reads. The sample lists about 640,000 distinct CDR3 sequences, roughly 41% occurring once. This TCR came from a man at least 80 years old in good health. This chain links TRBV5-4 with TRBJ1-2, with TRBD1 matching over 7 bases. The sample comprised blood. The CDR3 nucleotides read TGTGCCAGCAGCGTATTACAGGGGTCGGGGGGCTACACCTTC. It encodes CASSVLQGSGGYTF.